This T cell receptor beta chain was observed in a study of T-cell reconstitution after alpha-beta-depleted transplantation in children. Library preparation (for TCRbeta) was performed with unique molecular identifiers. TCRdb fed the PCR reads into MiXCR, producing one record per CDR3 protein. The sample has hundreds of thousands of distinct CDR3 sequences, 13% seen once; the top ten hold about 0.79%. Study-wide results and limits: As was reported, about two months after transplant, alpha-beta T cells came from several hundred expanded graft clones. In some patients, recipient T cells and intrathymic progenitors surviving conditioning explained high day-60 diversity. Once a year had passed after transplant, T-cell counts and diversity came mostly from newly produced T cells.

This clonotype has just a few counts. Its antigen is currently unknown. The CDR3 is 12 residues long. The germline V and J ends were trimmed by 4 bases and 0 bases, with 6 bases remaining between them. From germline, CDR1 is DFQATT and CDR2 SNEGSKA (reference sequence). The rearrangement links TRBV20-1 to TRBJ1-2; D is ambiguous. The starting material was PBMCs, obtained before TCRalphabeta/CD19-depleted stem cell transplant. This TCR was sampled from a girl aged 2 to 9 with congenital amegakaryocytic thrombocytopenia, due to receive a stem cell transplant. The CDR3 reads CSANSPNYGYTF. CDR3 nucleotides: TGCAGTGCTAACAGCCCTAACTATGGCTACACCTTC.